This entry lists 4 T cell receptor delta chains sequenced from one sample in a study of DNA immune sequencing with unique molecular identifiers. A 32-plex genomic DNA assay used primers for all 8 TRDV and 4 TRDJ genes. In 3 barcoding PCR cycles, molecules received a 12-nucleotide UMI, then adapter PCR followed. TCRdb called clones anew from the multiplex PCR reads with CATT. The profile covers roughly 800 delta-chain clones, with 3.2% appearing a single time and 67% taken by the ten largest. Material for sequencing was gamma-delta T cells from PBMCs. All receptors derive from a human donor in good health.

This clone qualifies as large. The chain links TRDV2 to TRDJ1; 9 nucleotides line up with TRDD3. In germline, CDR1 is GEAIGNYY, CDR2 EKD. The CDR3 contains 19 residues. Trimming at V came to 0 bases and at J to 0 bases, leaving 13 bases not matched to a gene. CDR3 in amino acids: CACDTVATGGARYTDKLIF. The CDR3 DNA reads TGTGCCTGTGACACCGTCGCGACTGGGGGAGCGCGGTACACCGATAAACTCATCTTT.

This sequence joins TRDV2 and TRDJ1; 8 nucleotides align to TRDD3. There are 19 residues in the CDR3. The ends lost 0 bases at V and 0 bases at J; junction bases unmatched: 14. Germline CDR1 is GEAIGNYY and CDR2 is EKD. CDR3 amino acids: CACDTRGNWGSPYTDKLIF. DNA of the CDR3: TGTGCCTGTGACACCAGAGGTAACTGGGGGTCACCTTACACCGATAAACTCATCTTT.

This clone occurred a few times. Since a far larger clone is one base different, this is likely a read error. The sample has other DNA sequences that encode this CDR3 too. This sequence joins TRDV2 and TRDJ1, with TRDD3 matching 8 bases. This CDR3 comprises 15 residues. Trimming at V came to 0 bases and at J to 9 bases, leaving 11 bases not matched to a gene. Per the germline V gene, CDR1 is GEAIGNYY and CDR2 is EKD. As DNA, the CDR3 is TGTGCCTGTGACACCCTTACTGGGGGCTACAAGGAACTCATCTTT. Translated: CACDTLTGGYKELIF.

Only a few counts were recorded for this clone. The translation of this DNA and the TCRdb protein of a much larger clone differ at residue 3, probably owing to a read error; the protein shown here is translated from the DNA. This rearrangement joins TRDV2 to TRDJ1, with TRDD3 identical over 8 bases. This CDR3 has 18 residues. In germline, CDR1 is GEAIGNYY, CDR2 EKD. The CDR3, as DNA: TGTGCCTCTGACCCCGTACTGGGGGCCAATATTTACACCGATAAACTCATCTTT. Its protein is CASDPVLGANIYTDKLIF.